These 30 T cell receptor beta chains were all obtained from the same sample, sequenced in a study of PD-1 blockade in classical Hodgkin lymphoma. Noted time point: newly diagnosed, previously untreated cHL patient sample. Libraries were prepared by immunoSEQ multiplex PCR; TCRdb keeps only in-frame clonotypes and omits some of them. Of approximately 47,000 clones in the sample, approximately 90% are singletons; the top ten hold nearly 5%. The sample consisted of peripheral blood mononuclear cells (PBMCs). The receptors shown here come from a human donor with classical Hodgkin lymphoma.

The J gene is TRBJ2-1, the V gene TRBV5-4, with 12 bases identical to TRBD2. The germline gives CDR1 SGHNT, CDR2 YYREEE (reference sequence). V lost 4 bases and J lost 6; bases outside the gene matches: 2. There are 14 residues in the CDR3. Here the CDR3 DNA reads TGTGCCAGCAGCCAGGGACTAGCGGGCAATGAGCAGTTCTTC. Protein: CASSQGLAGNEQFF.

CDR3 nucleotides: TGTGCCAGCGGATTGCAGGAGGGCTTCGAGCAGTTCTTC. Amino acids: CASGLQEGFEQFF. The chain links TRBV27 to TRBJ2-1; D might be TRBD2 (6 bases). The CDR3 has 13 amino acids. With 8 bases removed from V and 10 bases from J, the gap between germline ends came to 18 bases. Germline CDR1 reads MNHEY; CDR2 reads SMNVEV (reference sequence).

The chain has TRBV5-6 and TRBJ1-1; TRBD1 might be the D (5 bases). Germline V gene data show CDR1 as SGHDT and CDR2 as YYEEEE. V shed 3 bases and J shed 0 bases, with 12 bases lying between them. This CDR3 has 15 residues. The DNA for the CDR3 is TGTGCCAGCAGCTCTTTGGACAAAATGAACACTGAAGCTTTCTTT. This gives the protein CASSSLDKMNTEAFF.

This chain joins TRBV9 and TRBJ1-1; TRBD1 is a possible D gene (5 bases). The germline V gene encodes CDR1 SGDLS and CDR2 YYNGEE. The V end was cut by 8 bases, the J end by 1 base, with 24 bases between. The CDR3 has 17 amino acids. The CDR3 loop is CARVRGRVSDRNTEAFF. The CDR3 nucleotides read TGTGCCAGGGTGCGGGGCAGGGTCTCCGATAGGAACACTGAAGCTTTCTTT.

This chain joins TRBV7-9 and TRBJ1-2; D might be TRBD1 (5 bases). V was shortened by 1 base and J by 4 bases, with 13 bases between the two germline ends. Germline CDR1 is SEHNR and CDR2 is FQNEAQ (reference sequence). The CDR3 runs to 15 residues. CDR3 DNA sequence: TGTGCCAGCAGCTTAGTCGTCAGGGACCGCTATGGCTACACCTTC. This codes for CASSLVVRDRYGYTF.

The chain couples TRBV7-5 to TRBJ2-3; no check of the table's D call, TRBD2, against the DNA was made. TRBV7-5 is described as a pseudogene. There are 16 residues in the CDR3. CDR3 DNA: TGTGTCAGAAGCTTACGGCCTAGCGGTCCCGAAGGTACGCAGTATTTT. This gives the protein CVRSLRPSGPEGTQYF.

This rearrangement joins TRBV4-1 to TRBJ2-1; TRBD1 is a possible D gene (5 bases). Germline CDR1 reads MGHRA; CDR2 reads YSYEKL. V gave up 1 base and J gave up 7 bases, with 11 bases separating them. The CDR3 has 14 amino acids. CDR3 amino acids: CASSQVGLRNEQFF. The CDR3 DNA sequence: TGCGCCAGCAGCCAAGTGGGGCTCCGAAATGAGCAGTTCTTC.

The V call is TRBV6-5, the J call TRBJ1-5; possible D gene TRBD1, 6 bases. Germline V gene data show CDR1 as MNHEY and CDR2 as SVGAGI. The CDR3 sequence is 15 residues long. The V gene lost 8 bases and the J gene lost 7 bases, with 21 bases spanning the gap. CDR3 in amino acids: CASGPAGGQGQPQHF. The CDR3 DNA follows: TGTGCCAGCGGCCCCGCGGGGGGGCAAGGACAGCCCCAGCATTTT.

This clone was seen a handful of times. This chain joins TRBV10-3 and TRBJ2-3, with a possible D match to TRBD2 (6 bases). This CDR3 comprises 15 residues. Germline V CDR1 and CDR2: ENHRY, SYGVKD. Trimming removed 11 bases at V and 4 bases at J, with 22 bases between. CDR3 DNA sequence: TGTGCCTCCCATCCCGGGGCGGGAACCCCAGATACGCAGTATTTT. Translation: CASHPGAGTPDTQYF.

V gene TRBV18 combines with J gene TRBJ1-5; no definite D call. Germline loops: CDR1 KGHSH, CDR2 LQKENI. V lost 1 base, J lost 4 bases, and 8 bases lay in between. This CDR3 region has 14 residues. CDR3 in amino acids: CASSPLAINQPQHF. CDR3 coding DNA: TGTGCCAGCTCACCACTAGCTATTAATCAGCCCCAGCATTTT.

The CDR3 here is CASSEMRGGTEAFF. DNA for the CDR3: TGCGCCAGCAGTGAGATGAGGGGTGGCACTGAAGCTTTCTTT. This chain connects TRBV10-2 to TRBJ1-1, with D maybe TRBD1 (5 bases). The CDR3 length is 14 residues. The V and J ends lost 2 bases and 4 bases respectively, with 11 bases between them. The germline V gene has CDR1 WSHSY and CDR2 SAAADI.

The chain uses TRBV5-1 and TRBJ2-1; 7 bases are shared with TRBD2. The CDR3 is made up of 15 amino acids. Germline CDR1 SGHRS, CDR2 YFSETQ. The trim removed 4 bases at V and 9 bases at J, leaving 13 bases unmatched. The CDR3 loop reads CASSLMAGAEGEQFF. The CDR3 DNA reads as TGCGCCAGCAGCCTCATGGCGGGAGCAGAGGGTGAGCAGTTCTTC.

The chain joins TRBV28 to TRBJ2-7, with D perhaps TRBD1 (5 bases). Trimming shortened V by 0 bases and J by 3 bases, and 12 bases separated the two germline ends. Germline assignment: CDR1 MDHEN and CDR2 SYDVKM. The CDR3 loop spans 15 amino acids. The CDR3 coding sequence is TGTGCCAGCAGTTTATGGCAGGGTTCTAACTACGAGCAGTACTTC. It specifies CASSLWQGSNYEQYF. The complete variable domain, with remaining parts taken from reference TRBV28 and TRBJ2-7, reads DVKVTQSSRYLVKRTGEKVFLECVQDMDHENMFWYRQDPGLGLRLIYFSYDVKMKEKGDIPEGYSVSREKKERFSLILESASTNQTSMYLCASSLWQGSNYEQYFGPGTRLTVT.

This rearrangement joins TRBV7-2 to TRBJ2-1; 9 bases map to TRBD2. CDR3 length: 15 amino acids. Germline V CDR1 and CDR2: SGHTA, FQGNSA. The junction had 2 bases not matched to a gene; V was cut back by 5 bases and J by 0 bases. The CDR3 is CASSPTSGSYNEQFF. The DNA of the CDR3 is TGTGCCAGCAGCCCGACTAGCGGCTCCTACAATGAGCAGTTCTTC.

The V call is TRBV4-1, the J call TRBJ2-5; D is perhaps TRBD1 (6 bases). V was clipped by 1 base and J by 5 bases, with 11 bases between them. The CDR3 runs to 14 residues. Germline CDR1 MGHRA, CDR2 YSYEKL. CDR3 amino acids: CASSQVTGRETQYF. The CDR3 region has the DNA TGCGCCAGCAGCCAAGTGACAGGACGGGAGACCCAGTACTTC.

About this clone itself: Other nucleotide sequences in the sample specify the same CDR3. The V and J genes are TRBV6-5 and TRBJ2-3; D gene uncertain. Trimming cost V 6 bases and J 0 bases, with 4 bases left between them. Germline-derived CDR1 and CDR2 are MNHEY and SVGAGI. This CDR3 has 12 amino acids. CDR3: CASSPSTDTQYF. CDR3 DNA: TGTGCCAGCAGCCCAAGCACAGATACGCAGTATTTT.

The chain joins TRBV30 to TRBJ1-1; possibly TRBD1 for D (5 bases). This CDR3 is 12 amino acids long. Trimming pared 7 bases from V and 0 bases from J, leaving 9 bases between. Germline V lookup: CDR1 GTSNPN, CDR2 SVGIG (reference sequence). This CDR3 reads CASTRVNTEAFF. The DNA for the CDR3 is TGTGCCTCAACCAGGGTGAACACTGAAGCTTTCTTT.

The gene calls are TRBV11-1 and TRBJ2-1; the D gene is possibly TRBD2 (5 bases). Between the trimmed V and J ends, which lost 5 bases and 6 bases, there was a span of 20 bases. Germline V lookup: CDR1 SGHAT, CDR2 FQDESV (reference sequence). The CDR3 covers 16 residues. CDR3 DNA sequence: TGTGCCAGCAGCCAGCGGAGCGCTTCGGTGCGCAATGAGCAGTTCTTC. Translated: CASSQRSASVRNEQFF.

The chain recombines TRBV5-1 with TRBJ1-3; no reliable D call. V lost 2 bases and J 4 bases, leaving 10 bases between the germline ends. CDR1 and CDR2 from the germline V gene are SGHRS and YFSETQ. The CDR3 is 14 residues long. CDR3 region: CASSLEQPGNTIYF. In DNA form, the CDR3 reads TGCGCCAGCAGCTTAGAACAGCCGGGAAACACCATATATTTT.

The chain has TRBV5-1 and TRBJ2-1; 7 bases match TRBD2. Germline-derived CDR1 and CDR2 are SGHRS and YFSETQ. The CDR3 has 16 residues. Trimming at V came to 1 base and at J to 5 bases, leaving 9 bases not matched to a gene. The CDR3 nucleotides read TGCGCCAGCAGCTTGACCCGGGGGGATTTGCACAATGAGCAGTTCTTC. Residues: CASSLTRGDLHNEQFF.

The rearrangement joins TRBV7-8 to TRBJ1-1; D is unresolved. The V end was cut by 5 bases, the J end by 1 base, with 8 bases between. The CDR3 is 13 residues long. From germline, CDR1 is SGHVS and CDR2 FQNEAQ. The CDR3, as DNA: TGTGCCAGCAGCCCCGGGTGGAACACTGAAGCTTTCTTT. It codes for CASSPGWNTEAFF.

The chain uses TRBV11-2 and TRBJ2-7; a possible D gene is TRBD2 (5 bases). The length of the CDR3 is 15 residues. Germline V gene lookup returns CDR1 SGHAT and CDR2 FQNNGV. The V end was cut by 1 base, the J end by 0 bases, with 10 bases between. CDR3 DNA: TGTGCCAGCAGCTTAGGGCGGGCGAGCTCCTACGAGCAGTACGTC. This gives the protein CASSLGRASSYEQYV.

V usage is TRBV7-8 and J usage is TRBJ2-2; D not certain. The CDR3 length is 15 residues. The V end lost 4 bases, the J end lost 6 bases, and 15 bases lay between the germline ends. Germline CDR1 and CDR2: SGHVS and FQNEAQ. CDR3 coding DNA: TGTGCCAGCAGCTGGGCCCCGGGTCGGGCCGGGGAGCTGTTTTTT. As protein: CASSWAPGRAGELFF.

The V call is TRBV7-7, the J call TRBJ2-1, with 9 bases aligning to TRBD2. Germline CDR1 is SSHAT and CDR2 is FNYEAQ (reference sequence). The CDR3 loop spans 14 amino acids. The trim removed 5 bases at V and 7 bases at J, leaving 6 bases unmatched. As DNA, the CDR3 is TGTGCCAGCAGCATGCGGGAGGGCCTGAATGAGCAGTTCTTC. Translating gives CASSMREGLNEQFF.

This chain uses TRBV11-3 with TRBJ1-4, with 11 bases identical to TRBD1. V lost 5 bases, J lost 10 bases, and 6 bases stayed unmatched. The CDR3 consists of 14 residues. Germline lookup yields CDR1 SGHNT and CDR2 YENEEA. CDR3 DNA: TGTGCCAGCAGCATCGGGACAGGGGGTGGAAAACTGTTTTTT. Amino acid sequence: CASSIGTGGGKLFF. Together with reference TRBV11-3 and TRBJ1-4, the CDR3 gives the full variable domain: EAGVVQSPRYKIIEKKQPVAFWCNPISGHNTLYWYLQNLGQGPELLIRYENEEAVDDSQLPKDRFSAERLKGVDSTLKIQPAELGDSAVYLCASSIGTGGGKLFFGSGTQLSVL.

This clone was seen once. The chain is built from TRBV5-1 and TRBJ1-5; no definite D call. V was pared by 2 bases and J by 4 bases, with 7 bases between. The CDR3 has 13 residues. Germline-derived CDR1 and CDR2 are SGHRS and YFSETQ. CDR3 nucleotide sequence: TGCGCCAGCAGCTTCGGTGAGAATCAGCCCCAGCATTTT. This encodes CASSFGENQPQHF.

The chain is built from TRBV5-1 and TRBJ2-2; tentative D call: TRBD1 (6 bases). The V gene's germline CDR1 is SGHRS and CDR2 YFSETQ. The CDR3 spans 14 residues. V lost 5 bases, J lost 4 bases, and 12 bases lay in between. The CDR3: CASSQSRGTGELFF. CDR3 in DNA: TGCGCCAGCAGTCAATCCAGGGGCACCGGGGAGCTGTTTTTT.

This rearrangement joins TRBV5-5 to TRBJ2-3, with unresolved D. Trimming pared 1 base from V and 0 bases from J, leaving 9 bases between. The V gene's germline CDR1 is SGHKS and CDR2 YYEKEE (reference sequence). The CDR3 spans 15 residues. The CDR3, as DNA: TGTGCCAGCAGCTTGTCCCCCACTAGCACAGATACGCAGTATTTT. It encodes CASSLSPTSTDTQYF.

This clone was detected only once. The chain joins TRBV6-1 to TRBJ2-7; D is possibly TRBD1 (6 bases). Germline V CDR1 and CDR2: MNHNS, SASEGT. V dropped 8 bases and J dropped 2 bases, with 10 bases sitting between them. CDR3 length equals 12 residues. The DNA of the CDR3 is TGTGCCAGCGGGGGCAAAACCTACGAGCAGTACTTC. Protein product: CASGGKTYEQYF.

This chain uses TRBV29-1 with TRBJ1-1; tentatively, D is TRBD1 (6 bases). This CDR3 has 14 amino acids. V gave up 6 bases and J gave up 4 bases, with 18 bases separating them. Germline loops: CDR1 SQVTM, CDR2 ANQGSEA. The CDR3 spells CSVAGQLTGTEAFF. The DNA of the CDR3 is TGCAGCGTGGCCGGACAGTTGACTGGCACTGAAGCTTTCTTT.